This section outlines one T cell receptor (beta chain) sequence together with its context. The data were obtained in a study of CD8 T cells in Susac syndrome. CD8+ and CD4+ T cells taken from blood had their TCR beta sequenced. Relapsing-remitting disease, either stable or active, was present in the treatment-naive patients who were the multiple sclerosis controls. FACS enriched CD8+ TEMRA cells, while bulk CD8+ and CD4+ were negatively isolated. Reverse transcription of about 0.45 to 1 ug RNA was carried out with random hexamers. Using its own MiXCR run on the immunoSEQ multiplex PCR reads, TCRdb lists one record per CDR3 protein. The sample contains about 200,000 distinct CDR3 sequences, around nine tenths of which appear only once. This sequence was found in a human donor with multiple sclerosis. Sequenced: CD8+ T cells from PBMCs.

CDR3 protein: CASSPWAQETQYF. The CDR3, as DNA: TGTGCCAGCAGCCCCTGGGCCCAAGAGACCCAGTACTTC. The chain carries TRBV6-6 and TRBJ2-5; no reliable D call. V dropped 6 bases and J dropped 1 base, with 9 bases sitting between them. The germline V gene has CDR1 MNHNY and CDR2 SVGAGI (reference sequence). The CDR3 length is 13 residues.